This entry lists 10 T cell receptor beta chains sequenced from one sample in a study of a mutant IDH1 vaccine in newly diagnosed glioma. Time point described: baseline, week 1 (first vaccination visit). As for treatment: pre-vaccination baseline after standard-of-care therapy. Produced via immunoSEQ multiplex PCR; TCRdb's table is partial and in-frame only. Among tens of thousands of clones listed, roughly four fifths were seen once. The source material was PBMCs, sampled from a glioma patient treated with radiotherapy, temozolomide or both. The receptors here all came from a man aged 25-40 years with glioma.

The chain employs TRBV25-1 and TRBJ2-1; TRBD2 matches 13 bases. The CDR3 spans 15 residues. CDR1 and CDR2 from the germline V gene are MGHDK and SYGVNS. Germline trimming cut 3 bases from V and 5 bases from J; bases unmatched to any gene: 1. The CDR3, as DNA: TGTGCCAGCAGTGAGGGACTAGCGGGAAACAATGAGCAGTTCTTC. The encoded protein is CASSEGLAGNNEQFF.

The rearrangement links TRBV5-6 to TRBJ1-1, with 9 positions matching TRBD1. V trimming: 3 bases; J trimming: 3 bases; junction bases outside the gene matches: 12. Per germline, CDR1 SGHDT and CDR2 YYEEEE. There are 17 residues in the CDR3. The CDR3 nucleotides are TGTGCCAGCAGCTCTACAGGGGGCACGGAATCGGACACTGAAGCTTTCTTT. Translated, it gives CASSSTGGTESDTEAFF.

This chain joins TRBV29-1 and TRBJ1-1; tentative D call: TRBD1 (6 bases). V was pared by 7 bases and J by 7 bases, with 22 bases between. The germline gives CDR1 SQVTM, CDR2 ANQGSEA. This CDR3 spans 14 amino acids. CDR3 sequence (DNA): TGCAGCGCCGAGGGGGGGGGTAGGGAGAATGAAGCTTTCTTT. Its protein product is CSAEGGGRENEAFF.

This chain uses TRBV30 with TRBJ2-7; D is possibly TRBD1 (6 bases). Trimming cost V 2 bases and J 7 bases, with 12 bases left between them. CDR1 and CDR2 from the germline V gene are GTSNPN and SVGIG (reference sequence). This CDR3 has 12 amino acids. This chain's CDR3 is CAWSSQGGEQYF. As DNA, the CDR3 is TGTGCCTGGAGTTCACAGGGCGGGGAGCAGTACTTC. Filled out from reference TRBV30 and TRBJ2-7, the complete variable domain reads SQTIHQWPATLVQPVGSPLSLECTVEGTSNPNLYWYRQAAGRGLQLLFYSVGIGQISSEVPQNLSASRPQDRQFILSSKKLLLSDSGFYLCAWSSQGGEQYFGPGTRLTVT.

The chain employs TRBV7-2 and TRBJ2-1; TRBD1 matches at 9 bases. The V gene end was trimmed by 5 bases and the J gene end by 6 bases; junction bases not matched to a gene: 8. The CDR3 is 15 residues long. Germline V gives CDR1 SGHTA, CDR2 FQGNSA. This chain's CDR3 is CASSISGTGFNEQFF. The DNA of the CDR3 is TGTGCCAGCAGCATCTCCGGGACAGGGTTCAATGAGCAGTTCTTC.

The CDR3 DNA is TGTGCCAGCAGCCAAGATCTACCTAGCGGGGGGGGACCCCAGTTCTTC. Translation: CASSQDLPSGGGPQFF. The rearrangement uses TRBV14 and TRBJ2-1, with 12 bases aligning to TRBD2. The CDR3 contains 16 residues. V trimming: 0 bases; J trimming: 13 bases; junction bases outside the gene matches: 10. Germline assignment: CDR1 SGHDN and CDR2 FVKESK. The complete variable domain, with remaining parts taken from reference TRBV14 and TRBJ2-1, reads EAGVTQFPSHSVIEKGQTVTLRCDPISGHDNLYWYRRVMGKEIKFLLHFVKESKQDESGMPNNRFLAERTGGTYSTLKVQPAELEDSGVYFCASSQDLPSGGGPQFFGPGTRLTVL.

The CDR3 DNA sequence: TGTGCCAGCAGCTTGTACCAGGGGGGCGGAGAGACCCAGTACTTC. Protein: CASSLYQGGGETQYF. The chain combines TRBV5-6 with TRBJ2-5, with D maybe TRBD1 (7 bases). Germline V CDR1 and CDR2: SGHDT, YYEEEE. The germline V and J ends were trimmed by 1 base and 4 bases, with 14 bases remaining between them. This CDR3 spans 15 amino acids.

The chain joins TRBV29-1 to TRBJ1-2, with TRBD1 matching 8 bases. The CDR3 totals 15 residues. V dropped 7 bases and J dropped 5; count of bases not matched to a gene: 15. Germline CDR1 and CDR2: SQVTM and ANQGSEA. CDR3 in amino acids: CSGGTLRGQGYGYTF. Here the CDR3 DNA reads TGCAGCGGGGGCACCCTAAGAGGACAGGGATATGGCTACACCTTC. The complete variable domain, with remaining parts taken from reference TRBV29-1 and TRBJ1-2, reads SAVISQKPSRDICQRGTSLTIQCQVDSQVTMMFWYRQQPGQSLTLIATANQGSEATYESGFVIDKFPISRPNLTFSTLTVSNMSPEDSSIYLCSGGTLRGQGYGYTFGSGTRLTVV.

The chain links TRBV29-1 to TRBJ2-1, with 10 nucleotides matching TRBD1. The V gene's germline CDR1 is SQVTM and CDR2 ANQGSEA. Trimming removed 5 bases from V and 7 bases from J; junction bases left unmatched: 11. This CDR3 has 15 residues. The CDR3 coding sequence is TGCAGCGTTAATCTCGGAGGACAGGGGGTGAATGAGCAGTTCTTC. It encodes CSVNLGGQGVNEQFF.

The chain combines TRBV4-3 with TRBJ2-7, with D possibly matching TRBD2 (6 bases). CDR3 length equals 15 residues. V was trimmed by 4 bases and J by 5 bases, leaving 18 bases between them. Germline V gene data show CDR1 as LGHNA and CDR2 as YSLEER. The CDR3 DNA follows: TGCGCCAGCAGCCTACAAAGGCGGGGACGAGACGAGCAGTACTTC. As protein: CASSLQRRGRDEQYF.